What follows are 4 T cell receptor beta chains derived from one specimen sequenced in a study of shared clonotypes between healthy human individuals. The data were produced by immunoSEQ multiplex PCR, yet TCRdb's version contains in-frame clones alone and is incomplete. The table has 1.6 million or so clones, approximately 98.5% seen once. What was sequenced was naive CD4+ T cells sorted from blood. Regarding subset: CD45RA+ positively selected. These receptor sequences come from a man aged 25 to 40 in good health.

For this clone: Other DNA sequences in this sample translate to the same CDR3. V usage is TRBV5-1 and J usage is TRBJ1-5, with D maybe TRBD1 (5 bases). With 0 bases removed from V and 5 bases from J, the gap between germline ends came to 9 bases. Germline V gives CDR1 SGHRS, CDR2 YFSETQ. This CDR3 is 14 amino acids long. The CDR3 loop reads CASSLEGLDQPQHF. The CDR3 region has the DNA TGCGCCAGCAGCTTGGAGGGGTTAGATCAGCCCCAGCATTTT.

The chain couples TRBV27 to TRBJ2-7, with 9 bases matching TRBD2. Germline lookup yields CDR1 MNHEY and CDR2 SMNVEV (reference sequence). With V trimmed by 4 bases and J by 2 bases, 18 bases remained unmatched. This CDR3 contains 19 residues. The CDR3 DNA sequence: TGTGCCAGCAGTTCCCCGGACCCAAATCTCAGCGGGAGGACCTACGAGCAGTACTTC. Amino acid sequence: CASSSPDPNLSGRTYEQYF.

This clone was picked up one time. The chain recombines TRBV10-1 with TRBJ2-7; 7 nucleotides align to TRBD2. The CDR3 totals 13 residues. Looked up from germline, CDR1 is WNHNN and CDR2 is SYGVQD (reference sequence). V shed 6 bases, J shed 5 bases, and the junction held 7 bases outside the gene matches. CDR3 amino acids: CASSWTLADEQYF. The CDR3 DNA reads TGCGCCAGCAGCTGGACGCTAGCGGACGAGCAGTACTTC.

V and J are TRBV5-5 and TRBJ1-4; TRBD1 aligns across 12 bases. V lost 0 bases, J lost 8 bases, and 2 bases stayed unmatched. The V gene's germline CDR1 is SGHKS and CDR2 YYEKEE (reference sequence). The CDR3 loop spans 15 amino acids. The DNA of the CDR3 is TGTGCCAGCAGCTTGGCCGGGACAGGGGGCGAAAAACTGTTTTTT. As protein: CASSLAGTGGEKLFF.